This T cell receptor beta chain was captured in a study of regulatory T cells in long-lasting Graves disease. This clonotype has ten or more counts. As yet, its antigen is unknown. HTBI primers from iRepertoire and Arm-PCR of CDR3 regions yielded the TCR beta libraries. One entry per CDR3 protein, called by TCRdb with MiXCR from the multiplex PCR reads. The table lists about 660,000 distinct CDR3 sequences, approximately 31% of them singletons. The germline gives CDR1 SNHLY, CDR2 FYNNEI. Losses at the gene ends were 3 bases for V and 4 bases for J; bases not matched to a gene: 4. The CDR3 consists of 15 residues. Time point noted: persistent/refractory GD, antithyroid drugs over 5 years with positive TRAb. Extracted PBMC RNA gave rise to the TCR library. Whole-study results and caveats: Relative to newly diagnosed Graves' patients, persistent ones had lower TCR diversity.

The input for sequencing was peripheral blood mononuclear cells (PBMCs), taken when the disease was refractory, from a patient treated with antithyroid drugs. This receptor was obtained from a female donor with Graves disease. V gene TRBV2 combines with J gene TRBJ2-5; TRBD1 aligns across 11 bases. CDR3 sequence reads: CASSDGTGGIETQYF. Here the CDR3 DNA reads TGTGCCAGCAGTGATGGGACAGGGGGGATAGAGACCCAGTACTTC. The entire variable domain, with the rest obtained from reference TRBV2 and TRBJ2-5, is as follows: EPEVTQTPSHQVTQMGQEVILRCVPISNHLYFYWYRQILGQKVEFLVSFYNNEISEKSEIFDDQFSVERPDGSNFTLKIRSTKLEDSAMYFCASSDGTGGIETQYFGPGTRLLVL.